A selection of T cell receptor beta chains follows, all from one sample in a study of ipilimumab plus nivolumab after autologous stem cell transplantation. Produced via immunoSEQ multiplex PCR; TCRdb's table is partial and in-frame only. The sample gives several thousand clones, roughly three quarters of which show up once; 16% is in the top ten. The sample in question was PBMCs, obtained in a trial of ipilimumab plus nivolumab as post-transplant consolidation. Receptors were obtained from a male donor with multiple myeloma. CDR3s include the opening cysteine and the closing phenylalanine or tryptophan. Each record gives: V gene, clone size, D gene, J gene, CDR3 protein, CDR3 DNA. The D gene is left open where the match is weak. A row's size may be missing; if present it is once, few, many or a size class.

TRBV5-3,-,-,TRBJ2-7,CASSLGGDFYEQYF,TGTGCCAGCAGCTTGGGCGGGGACTTTTACGAGCAGTACTTC
TRBV6-6,-,-,TRBJ2-5,CASSYPLQGRQETQYF,TGTGCCAGCAGTTACCCCCTCCAGGGGCGGCAAGAGACCCAGTACTTC
TRBV7-9,-,-,TRBJ1-1,CASSLVPGNTEAFF,TGTGCCAGCAGCTTAGTTCCGGGGAACACTGAAGCTTTCTTT
TRBV6-5,-,TRBD2,TRBJ2-2,CASSYAAGGPTGELFF,TGTGCCAGCAGTTACGCAGCGGGGGGGCCGACCGGGGAGCTGTTTTTT
TRBV6-6,-,-,TRBJ1-1,CASSYRGADTEAFF,TGTGCCAGCAGTTACAGGGGGGCGGACACTGAAGCTTTCTTT
TRBV4-2,-,TRBD2,TRBJ2-3,CASSQTGLAVSTDTQYF,TGTGCCAGCAGCCAAACCGGACTAGCCGTCAGCACAGATACGCAGTATTTT
TRBV5-6,-,TRBD2,TRBJ2-7,CASSLDASGGRRREQYF,TGTGCCAGCAGCTTGGACGCTAGCGGGGGAAGGCGGCGGGAGCAGTACTTC
TRBV6-5,few,TRBD1,TRBJ1-1,CASSYRDRGDTEAFF,TGTGCCAGCAGTTACCGGGACAGGGGGGACACTGAAGCTTTCTTT
TRBV2,-,-,TRBJ2-3,CASSDGTSAGDTQYF,TGTGCCAGCAGTGACGGGACCTCCGCAGGAGATACGCAGTATTTT
TRBV10-3,-,-,TRBJ1-5,CATGIPTNQPQHF,TGTGCCACCGGAATACCTACTAATCAGCCCCAGCATTTT
TRBV19,-,-,TRBJ1-5,CASSIRQDQAYSNQPQHF,TGTGCCAGTAGTATCCGACAGGACCAGGCTTATAGCAATCAGCCCCAGCATTTT